Shown below are 20 T cell receptor beta chains from a single sample sequenced in a study of shared clonotypes between healthy human individuals. Sequenced by immunoSEQ multiplex PCR; TCRdb stores in-frame clones only, minus some. The sample lists roughly 2,500,000 clones, 80% to 95% occurring once. Sequenced input: naive CD4+ T cells from PBMCs. Documented subset: CD45RA+ positively selected. All receptors come from a young man in good health. Some clones in this sample may be carry-over from other donors' samples.

The V and J genes are TRBV7-2 and TRBJ2-3, with D perhaps TRBD1 or TRBD2 (5 bases each). Trimming cost V 4 bases and J 11 bases, with 16 bases left between them. Per the germline V gene, CDR1 is SGHTA and CDR2 is FQGNSA. The CDR3 is 13 residues long. The CDR3 DNA follows: TGTGCCAGCAGCTCCGGCCGGGGCCTAGGGCAGTATTTT. Protein: CASSSGRGLGQYF.

The V and J genes are TRBV5-1 and TRBJ2-3; D could derive from TRBD1 or TRBD2 (5 bases each). The CDR3 has 15 residues. CDR1 is SGHRS, CDR2 YFSETQ, per germline. Trimming took 2 bases from V and 1 from J, leaving 11 bases between them. Written as DNA, the CDR3 is TGCGCCAGCAGCTTCCAGGGAGTAGGCACAGATACGCAGTATTTT. The encoded protein is CASSFQGVGTDTQYF. The complete variable domain, with remaining parts taken from reference TRBV5-1 and TRBJ2-3, reads KAGVTQTPRYLIKTRGQQVTLSCSPISGHRSVSWYQQTPGQGLQFLFEYFSETQRNKGNFPGRFSGRQFSNSRSEMNVSTLELGDSALYLCASSFQGVGTDTQYFGPGTRLTVL.

The chain has TRBV19 and TRBJ2-7; TRBD2 matches at 8 bases. V lost 4 bases to trimming and J lost 2 bases; unmatched junction nucleotides: 7. Germline V lookup: CDR1 LNHDA, CDR2 SQIVND (reference sequence). This CDR3 comprises 15 residues. The CDR3 DNA sequence: TGTGCCAGTAGTACCAGAGCGGGGGAAACCTACGAGCAGTACTTC. The encoded protein is CASSTRAGETYEQYF.

The CDR3 region has the DNA TGTGCCAGCAGTTACTCCCACGAGGACAATGAGCAGTTCTTC. Protein product: CASSYSHEDNEQFF. This rearrangement joins TRBV6-6 to TRBJ2-1, with D unresolved. In germline, CDR1 is MNHNY, CDR2 SVGAGI (reference sequence). This CDR3 region has 14 residues. V dropped 0 bases and J dropped 5 bases, with 8 bases sitting between them.

The rearrangement uses TRBV4-1 and TRBJ2-7; TRBD2 matches 12 bases. The CDR3 has 16 amino acids. V was clipped by 4 bases and J by 6 bases; unmatched bases: 10. Germline lookup yields CDR1 MGHRA and CDR2 YSYEKL. The CDR3 here is CASSLPLAGGPSEQYF. For the CDR3, the DNA is TGCGCCAGCAGCCTCCCCCTAGCGGGAGGGCCCAGCGAGCAGTACTTC.

The chain couples TRBV27 to TRBJ2-7; 7 bases are a match to TRBD1. The V gene's germline CDR1 is MNHEY and CDR2 SMNVEV (reference sequence). The V gene end was trimmed by 5 bases and the J gene end by 3 bases; junction bases not matched to a gene: 7. This CDR3 spans 14 amino acids. The CDR3 region has the DNA TGTGCCAGCAGTAGGACAGGTCCCTACTACGAGCAGTACTTC. Residues: CASSRTGPYYEQYF.

A word on this clone: The sample carries other DNA sequences with the same CDR3. The chain is built from TRBV5-1 and TRBJ2-3; 11 nucleotides align to TRBD2. V lost 1 base to trimming and J lost 6 bases; unmatched junction nucleotides: 7. CDR1 and CDR2 (germline): SGHRS, YFSETQ. This CDR3 is 16 amino acids long. The CDR3 spells CASSLTSGGLGDTQYF. In DNA, the CDR3 is TGCGCCAGCAGCTTGACTAGCGGGGGACTTGGGGATACGCAGTATTTT.

Only one count was recorded for this clone. The V gene is TRBV6-5, the J gene TRBJ2-3; D may correspond to TRBD1 or TRBD2 (5 bases each). Germline V gene data show CDR1 as MNHEY and CDR2 as SVGAGI. V lost 10 bases, J lost 8 bases, and 19 bases lay in between. The CDR3 sequence is 13 residues long. CDR3 protein: CATKLDGAPTQYF. The CDR3 DNA is TGTGCCACCAAACTAGACGGGGCACCTACGCAGTATTTT.

The chain combines TRBV28 with TRBJ2-3; TRBD2 matches 9 bases. The CDR3 is 16 residues long. CDR1 is MDHEN, CDR2 SYDVKM, per germline. With V trimmed by 1 base and J by 5 bases, 7 bases remained unmatched. CDR3 amino acids: CASSLFSGSLGDTQYF. The CDR3 coding sequence is TGTGCCAGCAGTTTATTTAGCGGGAGTCTTGGAGATACGCAGTATTTT.

The chain carries TRBV11-3 and TRBJ2-1, with a tentative D call TRBD2 (6 bases). V lost 3 bases and J 9 bases, leaving 15 bases between the germline ends. The CDR3 sequence is 14 residues long. Germline V lookup: CDR1 SGHNT, CDR2 YENEEA. This CDR3 is CASSLGGLAVEQFF. CDR3 sequence (DNA): TGTGCCAGCAGCTTGGGCGGGTTAGCGGTTGAGCAGTTCTTC.

The chain joins TRBV5-6 to TRBJ2-2; 14 bases are shared with TRBD2. The CDR3 covers 16 residues. V shed 4 bases and J 9 bases; nucleotides not matched to a gene: 8. The germline V gene has CDR1 SGHDT and CDR2 YYEEEE. The CDR3 DNA is TGTGCCAGCAGCACCAGACTAGCGGGAGGGCCATGGGAGCTGTTTTTT. The encoded protein is CASSTRLAGGPWELFF.

This clone was seen just once. The chain is built from TRBV12-5 and TRBJ1-5; D gene uncertain. Trimming shortened V by 6 bases and J by 2 bases, and 17 bases separated the two germline ends. The CDR3 consists of 16 residues. Germline loops: CDR1 LGHNT, CDR2 FRNRAP. The CDR3 here is CASGLPGIIGNQPQHF. Here the CDR3 DNA reads TGTGCTAGTGGCCTACCCGGGATAATAGGCAATCAGCCCCAGCATTTT.

This clone appeared once. The genes are TRBV28 and TRBJ1-5; a weak D match, TRBD1 (5 bases). V dropped 9 bases and J dropped 6 bases, with 24 bases sitting between them. The germline V gene has CDR1 MDHEN and CDR2 SYDVKM. The CDR3 has 16 amino acids. The CDR3 is CASIPAGRAAGQPQHF. CDR3 bases: TGTGCCAGTATACCCGCGGGGCGAGCTGCTGGTCAGCCCCAGCATTTT.

This clone was found a few times. The chain couples TRBV30 to TRBJ2-2; no reliable D call. V shed 2 bases and J shed 8 bases, with 12 bases lying between them. This CDR3 has 13 residues. Germline V gene sequence: CDR1 GTSNPN, CDR2 SVGIG (reference sequence). The CDR3 DNA reads TGTGCCTGGAGTTACTGGGTATCGGGGGAGCTGTTTTTT. Amino acids: CAWSYWVSGELFF.

The chain has TRBV7-2 and TRBJ1-2; 12 positions match TRBD1. The CDR3 length is 15 residues. Losses at the gene ends were 5 bases for V and 4 bases for J; bases not matched to a gene: 5. Germline loops: CDR1 SGHTA, CDR2 FQGNSA. CDR3 DNA: TGTGCCAGCAGCCAGGGACAGGGGGCGGGCTATGGCTACACCTTC. Its protein is CASSQGQGAGYGYTF.

This clone showed up just once. J is TRBJ1-2 and V is TRBV6-4, with D hard to call. Trimming cost V 5 bases and J 8 bases, with 12 bases left between them. The CDR3 contains 12 residues. In germline, CDR1 is MRHNA, CDR2 SNTAGT. The CDR3 sequence is CASSSPGRGYTF. The CDR3 coding sequence is TGTGCCAGCAGTTCACCCGGACGCGGCTACACCTTC.

There are a few counts of this clone. The chain recombines TRBV29-1 with TRBJ1-4; no clear D. V shed 5 bases and J shed 2 bases, with 6 bases lying between them. Per the germline V gene, CDR1 is SQVTM and CDR2 is ANQGSEA. CDR3 length: 12 amino acids. CDR3 DNA sequence: TGCAGCGTTCACTCCACTAATGAAAAACTGTTTTTT. Its translation: CSVHSTNEKLFF.

There are a few counts of this clone. The CDR3 DNA sequence: TGTGCCTGGAGTCCACAGGGAACGAACACTGAAGCTTTCTTT. Translation gives CAWSPQGTNTEAFF. The rearrangement uses TRBV30 and TRBJ1-1, with D tentatively TRBD1 (6 bases). V was trimmed by 2 bases and J by 1 base, leaving 11 bases between them. The CDR3 spans 14 residues. Germline V gives CDR1 GTSNPN, CDR2 SVGIG (reference sequence).

This clone was seen once. The chain carries TRBV6-1 and TRBJ2-1; D not certain. The V end was cut by 6 bases, the J end by 15 bases, with 15 bases between. Germline V gives CDR1 MNHNS, CDR2 SASEGT. CDR3 length: 11 amino acids. CDR3 protein: CASSIDTIGFF. The CDR3 DNA is TGTGCCAGCAGCATAGACACTATTGGGTTCTTC.

Comments on this clone: This same CDR3 is encoded by further DNA sequences in the sample. The chain is built from TRBV11-2 and TRBJ2-5, with D perhaps TRBD1 (5 bases). Trimming removed 5 bases at V and 4 bases at J, with 11 bases between. Looked up from germline, CDR1 is SGHAT and CDR2 is FQNNGV. This CDR3 region has 13 residues. CDR3 loop: CASSLGQGETQYF. The DNA for the CDR3 is TGTGCCAGCAGCCTCGGGCAGGGAGAGACCCAGTACTTC. The whole variable domain, filled in from reference TRBV11-2 and TRBJ2-5, reads EAGVAQSPRYKIIEKRQSVAFWCNPISGHATLYWYQQILGQGPKLLIQFQNNGVVDDSQLPKDRFSAERLKGVDSTLKIQPAKLEDSAVYLCASSLGQGETQYFGPGTRLLVL.